The next 12 T cell receptor beta chains were all read from a single sample in a study of T cells in Graves' hyperthyroidism and ophthalmopathy (dated by TCRdb to the late 2010s). Library construction relied on multiplex PCR. TCRdb shows the sequencer as Illumina HiSeq 2000. TCR beta CDR3 regions were amplified from RNA transcripts. The TCR CDR3 was subjected to a first round of RT-PCR using the HTBI primer set and the Qiagen OneStep RT-PCR kit. The public reads were run again by TCRdb, first through fastp at Q25 and then through MiXCR, and only productive beta chains were kept. Every distinct CDR3 protein forms one entry, paired with its most common genes and DNA. Within this sample are a few hundred thousand distinct CDR3 sequences, with 15% to 17% of them counted one time only. Jointly, the top ten make up around an eighth of the sample. Sequencing was done on a sample of blood. These receptors were taken from a woman aged 18-29 years with Graves' hyperthyroidism.

This clonotype was seen repeatedly, ten times or more. The V call is TRBV20-1, the J call TRBJ1-6; TRBD1 matches at 7 bases. V was pared by 2 bases and J by 8 bases, with 0 bases of the junction left unmatched. Germline CDR1 and CDR2: DFQATT and SNEGSKA (reference sequence). This CDR3 has 12 residues. The DNA for the CDR3 is TGCAGTGCTAGACAGGGGGATTCACCCCTCCACTTT. Its translation: CSARQGDSPLHF.

This chain uses TRBV7-2 with TRBJ2-2; D is unclear. Trimming removed 1 base from V and 7 bases from J, with 13 bases in between. The germline V gene encodes CDR1 SGHTA and CDR2 FQGNSA. The CDR3 is 15 amino acids. The CDR3 bases are TGTGCCAGCAGCTTAGTTGTATTGTGGGACGGGGAGCTGTTTTTT. Translating gives CASSLVVLWDGELFF.

This clonotype was counted at least ten times. The genes are TRBV11-2 and TRBJ2-7, with D possibly being TRBD2 (5 bases). The germline V gene encodes CDR1 SGHAT and CDR2 FQNNGV. V lost 6 bases and J 0 bases, leaving 15 bases between the germline ends. The CDR3 loop spans 15 amino acids. The DNA of the CDR3 is TGTGCCAGCAGTTACGGGTTTACTAGCTCCTACGAGCAGTACTTC. Protein sequence: CASSYGFTSSYEQYF.

This clonotype occurred many times. The chain carries TRBV7-2 and TRBJ1-2; tentative D call: TRBD1 (6 bases). The CDR3 is made up of 16 amino acids. Germline CDR1 and CDR2: SGHTA and FQGNSA. V was cut by 3 bases and J by 7 bases, with 21 bases left in between. The DNA for the CDR3 is TGTGCCAGCAGCTTGAGAGGATACAGGGAAGCGAGTGGCTACACCTTC. Protein: CASSLRGYREASGYTF.

This clonotype was recorded at least ten times. The chain is built from TRBV6-4 and TRBJ2-3; D gene unclear. Germline V gene lookup returns CDR1 MRHNA and CDR2 SNTAGT. The CDR3 consists of 14 residues. Trimming left V 3 bases short and J 2 bases short, with 9 bases between. As DNA, the CDR3 is TGTGCCAGCAGTGAAAAAGGGTCCACAGATACGCAGTATTTT. Its protein is CASSEKGSTDTQYF.

This clonotype has more than one count but fewer than ten. The V gene is TRBV12-3 or TRBV12-4, the J gene TRBJ1-4, with 9 positions matching TRBD1. The CDR3 length is 15 residues. V lost 3 bases to trimming and J lost 9 bases; unmatched junction nucleotides: 8. CDR3 amino acids: CASSFRGQGVKKLFF. The CDR3 DNA follows: TGTGCCAGCAGTTTTAGGGGACAGGGTGTTAAAAAACTGTTTTTT.

In its sample, this clonotype was seen a few times. This chain links TRBV9 with TRBJ2-2; 7 bases are shared with TRBD2. The V gene's germline CDR1 is SGDLS and CDR2 YYNGEE. Germline trimming cut 7 bases from V and 4 bases from J; bases unmatched to any gene: 7. The CDR3 is 14 residues long. The CDR3 reads CASGEGSLTGELFF. The CDR3, as DNA: TGTGCCAGCGGGGAGGGGTCGCTCACCGGGGAGCTGTTTTTT.

This clonotype was recorded at least ten times. The chain employs TRBV12-3 or TRBV12-4 and TRBJ1-5; D unclear. The CDR3 extends over 13 amino acids. Trimming took 2 bases from V and 2 from J, leaving 4 bases between them. CDR3 sequence: CASSLYGNQPQHF. DNA of the CDR3: TGTGCCAGCAGTTTATACGGCAATCAGCCCCAGCATTTT.

In this sample, this clonotype turned up many times. The V gene is TRBV11-2, the J gene TRBJ1-4; no clear D gene. The CDR3 has 16 residues. Per the germline V gene, CDR1 is SGHAT and CDR2 is FQNNGV. V shed 1 base and J shed 0 bases, with 9 bases lying between them. The CDR3 DNA is TGTGCCAGCAGCTTAGGAGGGTCCGCAACTAATGAAAAACTGTTTTTT. Translated, it gives CASSLGGSATNEKLFF. The complete variable domain, with remaining parts taken from reference TRBV11-2 and TRBJ1-4, reads EAGVAQSPRYKIIEKRQSVAFWCNPISGHATLYWYQQILGQGPKLLIQFQNNGVVDDSQLPKDRFSAERLKGVDSTLKIQPAKLEDSAVYLCASSLGGSATNEKLFFGSGTQLSVL.

This clonotype has just a few counts. The V gene is TRBV6-1, the J gene TRBJ2-6, with D possibly TRBD2 on 5 matching bases. The V end lost 2 bases, the J end lost 2 bases, and 7 bases lay between the germline ends. Looked up from germline, CDR1 is MNHNS and CDR2 is SASEGT. CDR3 size: 15 residues. In DNA, the CDR3 is TGTGCCAGCAGTGAACAGAGGGCTGGGGCCAACGTCCTGACTTTC. Its protein is CASSEQRAGANVLTF.

This clonotype was seen a few times. This chain uses TRBV10-3 with TRBJ2-7; 8 bases line up with TRBD2. V shed 0 bases and J 1 base; nucleotides not matched to a gene: 5. Germline loops: CDR1 ENHRY, CDR2 SYGVKD. The CDR3 runs to 16 residues. This CDR3 is CAISESPGGVSYEQYF. CDR3 DNA: TGTGCCATCAGTGAGTCACCGGGGGGGGTTTCCTACGAGCAGTACTTC.

J is TRBJ1-1 and V is TRBV20-1; no clear D. Germline V gives CDR1 DFQATT, CDR2 SNEGSKA (reference sequence). V was shortened by 0 bases and J by 6 bases, with 8 bases between the two germline ends. The CDR3 covers 12 residues. The CDR3 DNA is TGCAGTGCTAGAGAGGGTGGTTCTGAAGCTTTCTTT. Amino acid sequence: CSAREGGSEAFF.